This TCR beta chain was found in a study of blood T cell repertoires in COVID-19. The assay was immunoSEQ multiplex PCR, and TCRdb's table has in-frame clones only and misses some. Among about 150,000 clones listed, 70% to 85% were seen once. CDR1 and CDR2 (germline): SGHTA, FQGNSA. The CDR3 runs to 15 residues. The V gene lost 4 bases and the J gene lost 0 bases, with 10 bases spanning the gap. Only a few counts were recorded for this clone. The clonotype was recovered from a man aged 50-59 years who had recovered from COVID-19. The specimen sequenced was PBMCs or T cells enriched from blood (not recorded which). This chain links TRBV7-2 with TRBJ1-3, with D possibly being TRBD1 (6 bases). The CDR3 DNA sequence: TGTGCCAGCAGCTCCGACAGGAGCTCTGGAAACACCATATATTTT. Residues: CASSSDRSSGNTIYF.